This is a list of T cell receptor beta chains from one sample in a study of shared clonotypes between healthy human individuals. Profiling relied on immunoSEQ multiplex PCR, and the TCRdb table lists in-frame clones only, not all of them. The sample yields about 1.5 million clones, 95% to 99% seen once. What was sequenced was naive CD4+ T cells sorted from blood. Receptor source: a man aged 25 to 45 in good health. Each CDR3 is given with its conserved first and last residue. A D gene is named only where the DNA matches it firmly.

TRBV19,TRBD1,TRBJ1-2,TGTGCCAGTAGTATAACAGGGGCCTATGGCTACACCTTC,CASSITGAYGYTF
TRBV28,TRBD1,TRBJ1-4,TGTGCCAGCAGTCTCAACAGGGGGTGGGATGAAAAACTGTTTTTT,CASSLNRGWDEKLFF
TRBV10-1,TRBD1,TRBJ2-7,TGCGCCAGCAGTGAGTCGGACAGGGGAAAGGAGTACTTC,CASSESDRGKEYF
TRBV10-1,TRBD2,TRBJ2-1,TGCGCCAGCAAAGGGACTAGCGGGAGCCATGAGCAGTTCTTC,CASKGTSGSHEQFF
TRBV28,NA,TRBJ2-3,TGTGCCAGCAGTTTTTATAGCGATTATAGCACAGATACGCAGTATTTT,CASSFYSDYSTDTQYF
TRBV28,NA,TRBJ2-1,TGTGCCAGCAACAACTCCGGTCAAAGGCAGTTCTTC,CASNNSGQRQFF
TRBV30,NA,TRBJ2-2,TGTGCCTGGAGTGTAATCGTGAACACCGGGGAGCTGTTTTTT,CAWSVIVNTGELFF
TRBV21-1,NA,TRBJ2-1,TGTGCCAGCAGCGGGGATCCGGGAGGGTGCTACAATGAGCAGTTCTTC,CASSGDPGGCYNEQFF
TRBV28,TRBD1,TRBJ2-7,TGTGCCAGCAGCCCCCGACAGGGAAGGGCCTACGAGCAGTACTTC,CASSPRQGRAYEQYF
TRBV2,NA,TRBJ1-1,TGTGCCAGCAGTCGGGAAGGACCGAACACTGAAGCTTTCTTT,CASSREGPNTEAFF
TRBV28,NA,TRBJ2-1,TGTGCCAGCAGTTTAGGCGGGGAGGTCTACAATGAGCAGTTCTTC,CASSLGGEVYNEQFF
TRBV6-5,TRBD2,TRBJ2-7,TGTGCCAGCAGTTACCGACTAGCGGGAGCCTACGAGCAGTACTTC,CASSYRLAGAYEQYF
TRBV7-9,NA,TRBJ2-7,TGTGCCAGCAGCTCCCTAGGTGTAGGGGAGCAGTACTTC,CASSSLGVGEQYF
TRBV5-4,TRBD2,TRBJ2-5,TGTGCCAGCAGCTTGGTCTCCATTAGCGGGAGGTTGAGGGAGACCCAGTACTTC,CASSLVSISGRLRETQYF